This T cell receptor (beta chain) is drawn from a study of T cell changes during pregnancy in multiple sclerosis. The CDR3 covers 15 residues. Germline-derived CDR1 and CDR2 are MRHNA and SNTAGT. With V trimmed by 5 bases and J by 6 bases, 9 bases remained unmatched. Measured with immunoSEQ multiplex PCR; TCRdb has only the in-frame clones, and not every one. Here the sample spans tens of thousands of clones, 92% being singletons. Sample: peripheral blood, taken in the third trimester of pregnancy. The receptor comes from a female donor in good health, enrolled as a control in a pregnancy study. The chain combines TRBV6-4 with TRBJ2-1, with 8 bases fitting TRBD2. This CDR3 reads CASSLDELAGNEQFF. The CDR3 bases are TGTGCCAGCAGTTTAGATGAGCTAGCGGGCAATGAGCAGTTCTTC.